The 20 T cell receptor beta chains below all came from one sample that was sequenced in a study of T cell repertoires in cytomegalovirus infection. In TCRdb, the reads were re-called with MiXCR into one record per CDR3 protein. The sample includes approximately 320,000 distinct CDR3 sequences, around 9.5% of them seen just once. The sequenced sample consisted of PBMCs. Receptors were obtained from a human donor in good health (CMV status not recorded). Some clones in this sample may be carry-over from other donors' samples.

This chain uses TRBV7-9 with TRBJ2-7, with D tentatively TRBD1 or TRBD2 (5 bases each). Germline V gene lookup returns CDR1 SEHNR and CDR2 FQNEAQ (reference sequence). The V end was cut by 4 bases, the J end by 3 bases, with 22 bases between. The CDR3 length is 17 residues. The CDR3 region is CASSSSWDGPTIYEQYF. Written as DNA, the CDR3 is TGTGCCAGCAGCTCTTCCTGGGACGGTCCGACAATCTACGAGCAGTACTTC.

In this sample, this clonotype turned up a few times. CDR3 sequence (DNA): TGTGCCAGAAAGACGACAGGAACCAACTATGGCTACACCTTC. The encoded protein is CARKTTGTNYGYTF. The V gene is TRBV2, the J gene TRBJ1-2; TRBD1 is a possible D gene (6 bases). CDR3 length: 14 residues. The germline CDR1 and CDR2 sequences are SNHLY and FYNNEI. Trimming shortened V by 9 bases and J by 2 bases, and 16 bases separated the two germline ends.

This clonotype was observed a handful of times. V is TRBV3-1 and J is TRBJ1-2, with D maybe TRBD1 (5 bases). With 4 bases removed from V and 2 bases from J, the gap between germline ends came to 11 bases. Germline V CDR1 and CDR2: LGHDT, YNNKEL (reference sequence). The CDR3 is made up of 14 amino acids. CDR3 coding DNA: TGTGCCAGCAGCCTCCACCGGGACAACTATGGCTACACCTTC. Translating gives CASSLHRDNYGYTF. Filled out from reference TRBV3-1 and TRBJ1-2, the complete variable domain reads DTAVSQTPKYLVTQMGNDKSIKCEQNLGHDTMYWYKQDSKKFLKIMFSYNNKELIINETVPNRFSPKSPDKAHLNLHINSLELGDSAVYFCASSLHRDNYGYTFGSGTRLTVV.

The table lists this clonotype with many counts. The chain joins TRBV7-8 to TRBJ2-7; 13 bases line up with TRBD2. The CDR3 loop spans 14 amino acids. Germline lookup yields CDR1 SGHVS and CDR2 FQNEAQ. Trimming removed 5 bases from V and 10 bases from J; junction bases left unmatched: 8. CDR3 sequence: CASSPRLAGGFQYF. For the CDR3, the DNA is TGTGCCAGCAGCCCAAGACTAGCGGGAGGATTTCAGTACTTC.

There are many counts of this clonotype. This chain links TRBV7-2 with TRBJ2-1; D gene ambiguous. The germline CDR1 and CDR2 sequences are SGHTA and FQGNSA. The V end lost 2 bases, the J end lost 2 bases, and 16 bases lay between the germline ends. CDR3 size: 17 residues. The CDR3 reads CASSLLLTVKTYNEQFF. The CDR3 bases are TGTGCCAGCAGCTTACTCCTCACAGTAAAGACCTACAATGAGCAGTTCTTC.

This clonotype was counted only a few times. The CDR3, as DNA: TGCAGCGTTGAAGATGTTGCGTACAGCACAGATACGCAGTATTTT. Its translation: CSVEDVAYSTDTQYF. The genes are TRBV29-1 and TRBJ2-3; the D is unclear. V lost 0 bases and J lost 0, with 10 bases in between. CDR3 length: 15 amino acids. Germline V CDR1 and CDR2: SQVTM, ANQGSEA.

In this sample, this clonotype turned up many times. J is TRBJ2-7 and V is TRBV11-3; D is unresolved. The CDR3 runs 14 residues. CDR1 and CDR2 (germline): SGHNT, YENEEA. V was pared by 1 base and J by 4 bases, with 11 bases between. The DNA of the CDR3 is TGTGCCAGCAGCTTAGGCGGTCCCTATTACGAGCAGTACTTC. Translated, it gives CASSLGGPYYEQYF.

This chain joins TRBV28 and TRBJ1-5; the D gene is possibly TRBD1 (6 bases). CDR1 and CDR2 from the germline V gene are MDHEN and SYDVKM. The CDR3 runs to 14 residues. The V gene lost 5 bases and the J gene lost 3 bases, with 11 bases spanning the gap. The DNA of the CDR3 is TGTGCCAGCAGTAAAACAGGGTCCAATCAGCCCCAGCATTTT. Protein: CASSKTGSNQPQHF.

In this sample, this clonotype turned up many times. This rearrangement joins TRBV6-6 to TRBJ2-1; D possibly matches TRBD1 or TRBD2 (5 bases each). This CDR3 is 15 amino acids long. Germline CDR1 MNHNY, CDR2 SVGAGI (reference sequence). Trimming removed 2 bases at V and 6 bases at J, with 14 bases between. The CDR3 region is CASSYQGWGTNEQFF. Here the CDR3 DNA reads TGTGCCAGCAGTTACCAGGGCTGGGGGACCAATGAGCAGTTCTTC.

This clonotype came up a few times. This chain uses TRBV6-2 or TRBV6-3 with TRBJ2-7, with D perhaps TRBD1 (6 bases). This CDR3 comprises 13 residues. Germline V gene lookup returns CDR1 MNHEY and CDR2 SVGEGT. Trimming cost V 7 bases and J 0 bases, with 10 bases left between them. The CDR3, as DNA: TGTGCCAGCAAAACAGGGATCTCCTACGAGCAGTACTTC. Residues: CASKTGISYEQYF.

In this sample, this clonotype turned up a few times. The V and J genes are TRBV20-1 and TRBJ2-1; TRBD1 matches 9 bases. The V and J ends lost 3 bases and 4 bases, in that order; junction bases with no gene match: 7. Looked up from germline, CDR1 is DFQATT and CDR2 is SNEGSKA (reference sequence). This CDR3 contains 15 residues. The DNA of the CDR3 is TGCAGTGCTAGGGTCCGGACAGGGGTATACAATGAGCAGTTCTTC. This sequence encodes CSARVRTGVYNEQFF.

This clonotype was seen ten or more times. V is TRBV6-2 or TRBV6-3 and J is TRBJ2-1, with D possibly called TRBD1 or TRBD2 (5 bases each). This CDR3 comprises 17 residues. V was shortened by 0 bases and J by 1 base, with 13 bases between the two germline ends. The germline CDR1 and CDR2 sequences are MNHEY and SVGEGT. Here the CDR3 DNA reads TGTGCCAGCAGTTACTCGCTGGGGGAAAGATCCTACAATGAGCAGTTCTTC. The encoded protein is CASSYSLGERSYNEQFF.

This clonotype occurred a few times. The chain links TRBV19 to TRBJ2-1; TRBD2 is a possible D gene (7 bases). CDR3 length: 13 amino acids. Germline CDR1 reads LNHDA; CDR2 reads SQIVND (reference sequence). Trimming shortened V by 2 bases and J by 9 bases, and 11 bases separated the two germline ends. The CDR3 DNA is TGTGCCAGTAGTATAACCGGGGGGCCTGAGCAGTTCTTC. Translating it yields CASSITGGPEQFF.

The chain employs TRBV6-2 or TRBV6-3 and TRBJ2-5, with 7 bases aligning to TRBD1. This CDR3 spans 10 amino acids. The germline V gene encodes CDR1 MNHEY and CDR2 SVGEGT. V dropped 6 bases and J dropped 10; count of bases not matched to a gene: 2. The CDR3 protein is CASSRGSQYF. CDR3 coding DNA: TGTGCCAGCAGCAGGGGGAGCCAGTACTTC.

This clonotype showed up just a few times. The chain couples TRBV20-1 to TRBJ1-1; D not resolved. This CDR3 contains 14 residues. V lost 0 bases and J 8 bases, leaving 16 bases between the germline ends. Germline lookup yields CDR1 DFQATT and CDR2 SNEGSKA (reference sequence). In DNA form, the CDR3 reads TGCAGTGCTAGAGATAGTGGGCAGCCTCTAGAAGCTTTCTTT. This gives the protein CSARDSGQPLEAFF.

This clonotype has at least ten counts. The V call is TRBV7-2, the J call TRBJ2-7; 8 bases agree with TRBD2. The V segment lost 2 bases and the J segment 7 bases; nucleotides outside the gene matches: 16. In germline, CDR1 is SGHTA, CDR2 FQGNSA. The CDR3 contains 17 residues. Written as DNA, the CDR3 is TGTGCCAGCAGCTTAAGGGGGGGGGGAAGCGGGAGTAAAGAGCAGTACTTC. Translation: CASSLRGGGSGSKEQYF.

This clonotype was detected only a few times. V gene TRBV12-5 combines with J gene TRBJ1-2, with 7 bases lining up with TRBD1. Trimming took 5 bases from V and 3 from J; bases not matched to a gene: 18. The CDR3 extends over 18 amino acids. CDR1 and CDR2 (germline): LGHNT, FRNRAP. In DNA, the CDR3 is TGTGCTAGTGGTCAGATACAGGGGCCCCGAGAGGTCTACTATGGCTACACCTTC. Protein sequence: CASGQIQGPREVYYGYTF.

This clonotype was picked up many times. The chain recombines TRBV7-3 with TRBJ1-1, with a possible D match to TRBD1 (5 bases). V was shortened by 3 bases and J by 5 bases, with 25 bases between the two germline ends. Looked up from germline, CDR1 is SGHTA and CDR2 is FQGTGA. The CDR3 is 18 amino acids. The CDR3 loop is CASSFHPLGAELMTEAFF. The CDR3 DNA reads TGTGCCAGCAGCTTCCACCCACTAGGGGCAGAGCTCATGACTGAAGCTTTCTTT.

This clonotype was detected only a few times. The V and J genes are TRBV28 and TRBJ2-3; no clear D gene. The CDR3 extends over 15 amino acids. The ends were cut back, 3 bases at V and 6 bases at J, with 16 bases in the middle. Germline CDR1 reads MDHEN; CDR2 reads SYDVKM. CDR3 protein: CASSLASWPRDTQYF. CDR3 DNA sequence: TGTGCCAGCAGTTTGGCTTCATGGCCTAGGGATACGCAGTATTTT.

This clonotype came up a few times. The chain joins TRBV6-2 or TRBV6-3 to TRBJ2-1; TRBD2 aligns across 8 bases. The CDR3 has 16 amino acids. Trimming removed 5 bases from V and 7 bases from J; junction bases left unmatched: 13. CDR1 and CDR2 (germline): MNHEY, SVGEGT. The CDR3 DNA follows: TGTGCCAGCAGTCCATTCAGCGGGAGTTTCCGAAATGAGCAGTTCTTC. It translates to CASSPFSGSFRNEQFF.